The 10 T cell receptor beta chains reported below all come from one sample, sequenced in a study of CD8+ T cells in alopecia areata. The sequencing template was cDNA reverse transcribed from extracted RNA. Assay used: immunoSEQ multiplex PCR; TCRdb lists only in-frame clones, some missing. The data hold approximately 170,000 clones, with around 56% observed a single time. The treatment denotes: oral pan-JAK inhibitor, 5-10 mg twice daily. The sample here was CD4+ T cells sorted from blood, taken at week 4, from a patient treated with tofacitinib. These receptor sequences come from a human donor with alopecia areata.

The chain has TRBV28 and TRBJ2-3; TRBD1 matches 10 bases. V trimming: 6 bases; J trimming: 2 bases; junction bases outside the gene matches: 5. The CDR3 is 15 amino acids. Germline CDR1 is MDHEN and CDR2 is SYDVKM. The CDR3 is CASSMDRGSTDTQYF. Written as DNA, the CDR3 is TGTGCCAGCAGCATGGACAGGGGGTCCACAGATACGCAGTATTTT. The variable domain in full, completed from reference TRBV28 and TRBJ2-3, reads DVKVTQSSRYLVKRTGEKVFLECVQDMDHENMFWYRQDPGLGLRLIYFSYDVKMKEKGDIPEGYSVSREKKERFSLILESASTNQTSMYLCASSMDRGSTDTQYFGPGTRLTVL.

J is TRBJ2-5 and V is TRBV7-2; D gene unclear. The V gene lost 1 base and the J gene lost 0 bases, with 6 bases spanning the gap. The CDR3 covers 14 residues. Germline CDR1 SGHTA, CDR2 FQGNSA. CDR3 protein: CASSLGHYQETQYF. Here the CDR3 DNA reads TGTGCCAGCAGCTTAGGACATTACCAAGAGACCCAGTACTTC.

This clone appeared a few times. The chain has TRBV6-6 and TRBJ2-5; D is perhaps TRBD1 (7 bases). Germline assignment: CDR1 MNHNY and CDR2 SVGAGI (reference sequence). This CDR3 comprises 15 residues. V gave up 5 bases and J gave up 2 bases, with 15 bases separating them. DNA for the CDR3: TGTGCCAGCAGTCCCCGCGGGACAGAGCAAGAGACCCAGTACTTC. This gives the protein CASSPRGTEQETQYF.

This clone turned up a few times. The CDR3 coding sequence is TGCGCCAGCAGCTTTAGCGTGAATATGGGTGAGACCCAGTACTTC. Translating it yields CASSFSVNMGETQYF. V and J are TRBV5-1 and TRBJ2-5; D is perhaps TRBD2 (5 bases). Trimming pared 2 bases from V and 5 bases from J, leaving 16 bases between. Germline lookup yields CDR1 SGHRS and CDR2 YFSETQ. CDR3 length: 15 residues.

The rearrangement joins TRBV7-3 to TRBJ2-2, with D possibly being TRBD2 (5 bases). The V gene's germline CDR1 is SGHTA and CDR2 FQGTGA. Trimming stripped 1 base from V and 4 bases from J, with 10 bases between. There are 15 residues in the CDR3. The CDR3 coding sequence is TGTGCCAGCAGCTTAAATAGGGCGGGCACCGGGGAGCTGTTTTTT. Its protein is CASSLNRAGTGELFF.

The V call is TRBV30, the J call TRBJ1-2; no firm D call. This CDR3 region has 12 residues. The V and J ends lost 5 bases and 2 bases respectively, with 9 bases between them. Germline values: CDR1 GTSNPN, CDR2 SVGIG (reference sequence). In DNA form, the CDR3 reads TGTGCCTGGTGGAAGGAAAACTATGGCTACACCTTC. This translates into CAWWKENYGYTF.

This clone was counted a few times. The V and J genes are TRBV29-1 and TRBJ1-1; the D is unclear. V shed 4 bases and J shed 1 base, with 10 bases lying between them. Germline loops: CDR1 SQVTM, CDR2 ANQGSEA. The CDR3 totals 13 residues. The CDR3 is CSVGWTANTEAFF. The CDR3 nucleotides are TGCAGCGTTGGCTGGACGGCGAACACTGAAGCTTTCTTT.

The chain has TRBV25-1 and TRBJ2-4; possibly TRBD1 or TRBD2 for D (5 bases each). In germline, CDR1 is MGHDK, CDR2 SYGVNS. CDR3 length: 16 residues. V was cut by 3 bases and J by 3 bases, with 15 bases left in between. CDR3 coding DNA: TGTGCCAGCAGTGAGAGAGGGGAGAGGGACAAAAACATTCAGTACTTC. Its translation is CASSERGERDKNIQYF.

This clone was seen only a few times. The J gene is TRBJ2-5, the V gene TRBV6-5; maybe TRBD1 (7 bases). This CDR3 has 13 amino acids. Germline CDR1 and CDR2: MNHEY and SVGAGI. Trimming pared 6 bases from V and 9 bases from J, leaving 17 bases between. The chain's CDR3 is CASRRRTGGAQYF. The CDR3 coding sequence is TGTGCCAGCAGAAGGAGGACAGGAGGGGCCCAGTACTTC.

In this sample, this clone turned up a few times. The chain joins TRBV4-2 to TRBJ2-1; 7 nucleotides match TRBD2. Unmatched junction bases numbered 6, after V lost 0 bases and J lost 7 bases. The CDR3 is made up of 15 amino acids. From germline, CDR1 is LGHNA and CDR2 YNFKEQ. The CDR3 sequence is CASSQEWAGVNEQFF. The CDR3 DNA is TGTGCCAGCAGCCAAGAGTGGGCGGGAGTAAATGAGCAGTTCTTC.